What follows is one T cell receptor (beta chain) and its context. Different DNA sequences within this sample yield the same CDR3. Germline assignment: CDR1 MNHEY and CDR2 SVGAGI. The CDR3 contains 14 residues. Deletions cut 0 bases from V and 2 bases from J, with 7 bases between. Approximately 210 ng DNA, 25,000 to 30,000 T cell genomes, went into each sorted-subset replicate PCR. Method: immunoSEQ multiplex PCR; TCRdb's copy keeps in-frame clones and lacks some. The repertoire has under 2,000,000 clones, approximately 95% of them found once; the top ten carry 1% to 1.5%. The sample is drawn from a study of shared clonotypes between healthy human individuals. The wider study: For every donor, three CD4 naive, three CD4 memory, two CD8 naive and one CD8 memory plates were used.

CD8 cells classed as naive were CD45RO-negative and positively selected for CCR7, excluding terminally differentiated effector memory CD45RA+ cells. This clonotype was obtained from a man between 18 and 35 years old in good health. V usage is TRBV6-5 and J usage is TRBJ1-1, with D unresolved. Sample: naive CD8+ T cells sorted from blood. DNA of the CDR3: TGTGCCAGCAGTTACTCTGTTCTTAACACTGAAGCTTTCTTT. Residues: CASSYSVLNTEAFF.